Reported below is one T cell receptor beta chain. Its antigen remains unknown. This entry is derived from a study of shared clonotypes between healthy human individuals. As for the study in general: The people who gave samples were a couple of women and a few men aged 18 to 49. Study findings and constraints: Sampling covered blood only; tissue repertoires likely differ. It was expected that sequencing depth would affect clonotype sharing among donors.

V lost 2 bases and J 7 bases, leaving 9 bases between the germline ends. The CDR3 loop spans 12 amino acids. The germline gives CDR1 MDHEN, CDR2 SYDVKM. Those who donated, Caucasian adults without exception, all lived in Nashville, Tennessee. Profiled with immunoSEQ multiplex PCR; TCRdb holds only in-frame clones, not every one. This repertoire shows about 960,000 clones, more than 75% found once; its top ten account for about 1.5%. This clonotype was sampled from a young man in good health. This chain connects TRBV28 to TRBJ2-7; no clear D gene. The sample was memory CD4+ T cells sorted from blood. Subset: CD45RA-negative fraction. The CDR3 here is CASSLGVTEQYF. The CDR3 DNA reads TGTGCCAGCAGTTTAGGGGTAACGGAGCAGTACTTC.